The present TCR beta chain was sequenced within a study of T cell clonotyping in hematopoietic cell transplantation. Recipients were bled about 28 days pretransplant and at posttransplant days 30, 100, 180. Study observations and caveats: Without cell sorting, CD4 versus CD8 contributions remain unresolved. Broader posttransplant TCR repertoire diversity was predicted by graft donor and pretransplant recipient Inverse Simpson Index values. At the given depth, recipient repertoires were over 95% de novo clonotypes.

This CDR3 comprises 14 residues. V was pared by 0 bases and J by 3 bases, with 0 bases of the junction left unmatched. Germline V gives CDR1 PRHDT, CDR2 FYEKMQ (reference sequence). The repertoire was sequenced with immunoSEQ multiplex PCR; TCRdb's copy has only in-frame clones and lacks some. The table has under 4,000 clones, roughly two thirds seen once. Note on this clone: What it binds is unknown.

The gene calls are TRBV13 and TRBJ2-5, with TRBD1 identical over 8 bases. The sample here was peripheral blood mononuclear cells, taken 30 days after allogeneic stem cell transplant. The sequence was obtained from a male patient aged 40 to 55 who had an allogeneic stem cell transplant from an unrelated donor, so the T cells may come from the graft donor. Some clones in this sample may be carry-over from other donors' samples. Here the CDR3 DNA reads TGTGCCAGCAGCTTAGGGACAGGGGAAGAGACCCAGTACTTC. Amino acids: CASSLGTGEETQYF.